One and the same sample provided the 31 T cell receptor beta chains below, sequenced in a study of T cells after yellow fever vaccination. From the 5' RACE reads, TCRdb called clonotypes with MiXCR, one entry per CDR3 protein. The table includes 250,000 to 300,000 distinct CDR3 sequences, around 5.3% detected once. Sequenced here: CD4+ T cells sorted from PBMCs, sampled on the day of the yellow fever booster vaccination. These TCRs come from a man younger than 30 who received the YFV17D yellow fever vaccine.

This clonotype was picked up many times. The DNA is omitted, as the CDR3 cannot be located on it reliably, and the CDR3 follows TCRdb's listing. This rearrangement joins TRBV21-1 to TRBJ1-5; the table's D call, TRBD1, was not checked against the DNA. TRBV21-1 is annotated as a pseudogene. The CDR3 sequence runs 15 residues, both termini included. The CDR3: CASSKVGVGNQPQHF.

The J gene is TRBJ1-5, the V gene TRBV30; D gene ambiguous. V lost 0 bases and J 7 bases, leaving 10 bases between the germline ends. Per germline, CDR1 GTSNPN and CDR2 SVGIG (reference sequence). CDR3 length: 13 residues. CDR3 nucleotide sequence: TGTGCCTGGAGTGTACAAGGAGGGCAGCCCCAGCATTTT. It translates to CAWSVQGGQPQHF. The complete variable domain, with remaining parts taken from reference TRBV30 and TRBJ1-5, reads SQTIHQWPATLVQPVGSPLSLECTVEGTSNPNLYWYRQAAGRGLQLLFYSVGIGQISSEVPQNLSASRPQDRQFILSSKKLLLSDSGFYLCAWSVQGGQPQHFGDGTRLSIL.

This clonotype was seen only a few times. V usage is TRBV5-1 and J usage is TRBJ2-6, with unresolved D. CDR1 and CDR2 from the germline V gene are SGHRS and YFSETQ. V was trimmed by 0 bases and J by 0 bases, leaving 13 bases between them. This CDR3 spans 18 amino acids. CDR3 loop: CASSLVVRRFSGANVLTF. CDR3 in DNA: TGCGCCAGCAGCTTGGTGGTCAGACGTTTCTCTGGGGCCAACGTCCTGACTTTC.

The chain couples TRBV5-1 to TRBJ1-1, with D possibly matching TRBD1 (5 bases). Germline-derived CDR1 and CDR2 are SGHRS and YFSETQ. V was cut by 4 bases and J by 2 bases, with 15 bases left in between. CDR3 size: 15 residues. The CDR3 DNA sequence: TGCGCCAGCAGCCCGAACCCCGGGACCAACACTGAAGCTTTCTTT. Protein: CASSPNPGTNTEAFF.

This clonotype was counted at least ten times. The chain uses TRBV20-1 and TRBJ2-1; no definite D call. The V gene lost 3 bases and the J gene lost 10 bases, with 13 bases spanning the gap. The CDR3 runs 12 residues. Germline loops: CDR1 DFQATT, CDR2 SNEGSKA (reference sequence). This CDR3 reads CSASVSEREQFF. The CDR3 DNA sequence: TGCAGTGCTAGTGTTTCGGAGCGAGAGCAGTTCTTC.

This clonotype was counted a few times. The chain recombines TRBV11-2 with TRBJ2-2; D gene unclear. The V and J ends lost 2 bases and 6 bases respectively, with 7 bases between them. The CDR3 runs to 13 residues. The V gene's germline CDR1 is SGHAT and CDR2 FQNNGV. Here the CDR3 DNA reads TGTGCCAGCAGCTTACCGGGCTCCGGGGAGCTGTTTTTT. It encodes CASSLPGSGELFF.

Ten or more counts support this clonotype. The chain combines TRBV7-8 with TRBJ2-7, with a tentative D call TRBD2 (6 bases). The V gene's germline CDR1 is SGHVS and CDR2 FQNEAQ. V lost 5 bases, J lost 4 bases, and 15 bases lay in between. The CDR3 contains 14 residues. The CDR3 bases are TGTGCCAGCAGCCCCGGTTGGGGAGGTTACGAGCAGTACTTC. Encoded protein: CASSPGWGGYEQYF.

This rearrangement joins TRBV11-2 to TRBJ2-2, with D possibly being TRBD1 or TRBD2 (5 bases each). Germline V gene sequence: CDR1 SGHAT, CDR2 FQNNGV. CDR3 length: 15 residues. V lost 2 bases and J 5 bases, leaving 12 bases between the germline ends. The CDR3 DNA reads TGTGCCAGCAGCTTATTCCGGGGACGGACCGGGGAGCTGTTTTTT. Protein product: CASSLFRGRTGELFF. The complete variable domain, with remaining parts taken from reference TRBV11-2 and TRBJ2-2, reads EAGVAQSPRYKIIEKRQSVAFWCNPISGHATLYWYQQILGQGPKLLIQFQNNGVVDDSQLPKDRFSAERLKGVDSTLKIQPAKLEDSAVYLCASSLFRGRTGELFFGEGSRLTVL.

This clonotype showed up just a few times. J is TRBJ2-3 and V is TRBV5-8, with TRBD1 matching over 8 bases. V dropped 4 bases and J dropped 3; count of bases not matched to a gene: 7. Germline lookup yields CDR1 SGHTS and CDR2 YDEGEE. This CDR3 comprises 15 residues. The CDR3 protein is CASSPQGARTDTQYF. The CDR3 DNA reads as TGTGCCAGCAGCCCTCAGGGGGCGAGGACAGATACGCAGTATTTT.

The chain has TRBV4-2 and TRBJ1-1; 12 bases are a match to TRBD1. The CDR3 spans 17 residues. Trimming removed 2 bases from V and 5 bases from J; junction bases left unmatched: 9. Looked up from germline, CDR1 is LGHNA and CDR2 is YNFKEQ. The CDR3 protein is CASSQFAGQGAGTEAFF. The CDR3 DNA sequence: TGTGCCAGCAGCCAATTCGCGGGACAGGGGGCAGGAACTGAAGCTTTCTTT.

The chain combines TRBV20-1 with TRBJ2-3, with 11 bases aligning to TRBD2. This CDR3 contains 15 residues. In germline, CDR1 is DFQATT, CDR2 SNEGSKA (reference sequence). V lost 4 bases and J lost 2; bases outside the gene matches: 5. CDR3 region: CSAKGTSGITDTQYF. The CDR3 DNA follows: TGCAGTGCTAAAGGGACTAGCGGAATCACAGATACGCAGTATTTT.

The rearrangement uses TRBV7-9 and TRBJ2-5, with D perhaps matching TRBD2 (6 bases). The germline V gene encodes CDR1 SEHNR and CDR2 FQNEAQ (reference sequence). The CDR3 sequence is 15 residues long. Trimming removed 2 bases at V and 3 bases at J, with 13 bases between. The CDR3 DNA reads TGTGCCAGCAGCTTATTGCTAGCGAGAGAAGAGACCCAGTACTTC. Encoded protein: CASSLLLAREETQYF.

The sample holds a few counts of this clonotype. The V gene is TRBV5-1, the J gene TRBJ2-6, with D unclear. Trimming removed 1 base at V and 2 bases at J, with 13 bases between. This CDR3 is built from 17 residues. The V gene's germline CDR1 is SGHRS and CDR2 YFSETQ. CDR3 loop: CASSLMPDLAGANVLTF. CDR3 sequence (DNA): TGCGCCAGCAGCTTGATGCCTGACTTAGCTGGGGCCAACGTCCTGACTTTC.

The table lists this clonotype with a few counts. This chain joins TRBV4-1 and TRBJ1-2, with a tentative D call TRBD1 (6 bases). Trimming stripped 5 bases from V and 2 bases from J, with 12 bases between. CDR1 MGHRA and CDR2 YSYEKL come from the germline V gene. CDR3 length: 14 amino acids. CDR3: CASSGGAGNYGYTF. The CDR3, as DNA: TGCGCCAGCAGCGGGGGGGCGGGGAACTATGGCTACACCTTC.

Comment on this clonotype: The junction does not match germline at one end; this may be a read error. The chain combines TRBV7-7 with TRBJ1-5; no clear D gene. The CDR3 extends over 13 amino acids. Germline loops: CDR1 SSHAT, CDR2 FNYEAQ (reference sequence). Here the CDR3 reads CASSLTERQPQHF. The CDR3 nucleotides are TGTGCTAGCAGCTTAACAGAACGTCAGCCCCAGCATTTT.

Ten or more counts support this clonotype. The J gene is TRBJ1-1, the V gene TRBV7-2; the match to TRBD1 covers 7 bases. The germline CDR1 and CDR2 sequences are SGHTA and FQGNSA. With V trimmed by 10 bases and J by 0 bases, 14 bases remained unmatched. This CDR3 contains 16 residues. CDR3 residues: CATRRGRGVLNTEAFF. The DNA of the CDR3 is TGTGCCACCCGGCGGGGCAGGGGGGTTCTGAACACTGAAGCTTTCTTT.

This clonotype occurred many times. The V and J genes are TRBV5-5 and TRBJ2-3; 13 bases are shared with TRBD2. With 2 bases clipped from V and 2 bases from J, the junction kept 2 bases outside the gene matches. CDR1 is SGHKS, CDR2 YYEKEE, per germline (reference sequence). The CDR3 contains 16 residues. The CDR3 DNA is TGTGCCAGCAGCTTCGGGACTAGCGGGATCACAGATACGCAGTATTTT. Translation: CASSFGTSGITDTQYF.

This clonotype appeared many times. The chain recombines TRBV12-3 or TRBV12-4 with TRBJ1-2; a weak D match, TRBD1 (5 bases). This CDR3 is built from 11 residues. The V gene lost 5 bases and the J gene lost 4 bases, with 5 bases spanning the gap. The CDR3, as DNA: TGTGCCAGCAGTCAGGGCTATGGCTACACCTTC. This encodes CASSQGYGYTF.

This clonotype turned up a few times. The chain combines TRBV27 with TRBJ2-2, with 7 bases identical to TRBD1. The germline V gene has CDR1 MNHEY and CDR2 SMNVEV (reference sequence). The CDR3 spans 15 residues. Trimming cost V 0 bases and J 11 bases; bases outside gene matches: 9. CDR3 nucleotide sequence: TGTGCCAGCAGTTTATCGGGACAGTACCTTTTCGAGCTGTTTTTT. Translation: CASSLSGQYLFELFF.

The rearrangement joins TRBV12-2 to TRBJ1-1. TRBV12-2 is recorded as a pseudogene. The CDR3 totals 11 residues. CDR3 loop: CASRHNTEAFF. The CDR3 DNA reads as TGTGCAAGTCGCCACAACACTGAAGCTTTCTTT.

CDR3 sequence reads: CASSLISLLAKNIQYF. In nucleotides, the CDR3 is TGTGCCAGCAGCTTAATTTCGCTACTAGCCAAAAACATTCAGTACTTC. The chain links TRBV7-2 to TRBJ2-4; D unclear. CDR3 length equals 16 residues. V lost 2 bases to trimming and J lost 0 bases, with 11 bases between them. CDR1 and CDR2 from the germline V gene are SGHTA and FQGNSA.

The chain combines TRBV18 with TRBJ2-2; tentative D call: TRBD1 (5 bases). The V gene lost 0 bases and the J gene lost 3 bases, with 11 bases spanning the gap. The CDR3 totals 16 residues. Germline lookup yields CDR1 KGHSH and CDR2 LQKENI. The CDR3 DNA reads TGTGCCAGCTCACCACCCAGGGTGGTGTACACCGGGGAGCTGTTTTTT. Protein product: CASSPPRVVYTGELFF.

This clonotype was seen ten or more times. The rearrangement links TRBV11-2 to TRBJ2-5; D gene uncertain. The CDR3 extends over 13 amino acids. CDR1 is SGHAT and CDR2 is FQNNGV in the germline V gene. The V end was cut by 5 bases, the J end by 13 bases, with 20 bases between. The CDR3 coding sequence is TGTGCCAGCAGCCCCCAGACCCGGACGGAACCGTACTTC. Translating it yields CASSPQTRTEPYF.

This clonotype has only a few counts. The rearrangement joins TRBV7-8 to TRBJ1-6; 8 positions match TRBD1. Trimming at V came to 5 bases and at J to 10 bases, leaving 10 bases not matched to a gene. Germline-derived CDR1 and CDR2 are SGHVS and FQNEAQ. This CDR3 spans 15 amino acids. The CDR3 DNA follows: TGTGCCAGCAGCCTACGGACAGGGCGCCAGTCACCCCTCCACTTT. Residues: CASSLRTGRQSPLHF.

This clonotype appeared many times. The chain is built from TRBV5-1 and TRBJ2-5; D possibly uses TRBD1 or TRBD2 (5 bases each). V was shortened by 0 bases and J by 2 bases, with 11 bases between the two germline ends. The CDR3 loop spans 15 amino acids. Per germline, CDR1 SGHRS and CDR2 YFSETQ. CDR3 coding DNA: TGCGCCAGCAGCTTGGCTCTTGGGGGACAAGAGACCCAGTACTTC. Translated: CASSLALGGQETQYF.

The J gene is TRBJ1-2, the V gene TRBV5-1; 7 bases fit TRBD1. Trimming took 0 bases from V and 8 from J; bases not matched to a gene: 10. The CDR3 covers 15 residues. CDR1 is SGHRS and CDR2 is YFSETQ in the germline V gene. The CDR3 bases are TGCGCCAGCAGCTTGGAGGGGGCGGAGGGAAACGGCTACACCTTC. The encoded protein is CASSLEGAEGNGYTF.

Ten or more counts support this clonotype. The rearrangement uses TRBV7-9 and TRBJ2-1, with D hard to call. This CDR3 is built from 13 residues. V lost 3 bases and J 9 bases, leaving 12 bases between the germline ends. Germline V gene lookup returns CDR1 SEHNR and CDR2 FQNEAQ (reference sequence). CDR3 DNA sequence: TGTGCCAGCAGCTTTTCATTCATAGGTGAGCAGTTCTTC. Its protein product is CASSFSFIGEQFF. Variable domain in full (rest from reference TRBV7-9 and TRBJ2-1): DTGVSQNPRHKITKRGQNVTFRCDPISEHNRLYWYRQTLGQGPEFLTYFQNEAQLEKSRLLSDRFSAERPKGSFSTLEIQRTEQGDSAMYLCASSFSFIGEQFFGPGTRLTVL.

This chain joins TRBV7-2 and TRBJ1-5; tentative D call: TRBD1 (5 bases). Germline-derived CDR1 and CDR2 are SGHTA and FQGNSA. V was clipped by 7 bases and J by 5 bases, with 15 bases between them. CDR3 length equals 14 residues. The CDR3 region is CASNSGDFYQPQHF. DNA for the CDR3: TGTGCCAGCAACTCGGGGGATTTCTATCAGCCCCAGCATTTT.

The gene calls are TRBV11-2 and TRBJ2-5; D tentatively reads TRBD1 or TRBD2 (5 bases each). V was shortened by 1 base and J by 9 bases, with 18 bases between the two germline ends. Germline V lookup: CDR1 SGHAT, CDR2 FQNNGV. The CDR3 length is 15 residues. CDR3 region: CASSLGGPTMMAQYF. The CDR3 region has the DNA TGTGCCAGCAGCTTAGGGGGACCAACTATGATGGCCCAGTACTTC. The full variable domain, its missing parts supplied by reference TRBV11-2 and TRBJ2-5, is EAGVAQSPRYKIIEKRQSVAFWCNPISGHATLYWYQQILGQGPKLLIQFQNNGVVDDSQLPKDRFSAERLKGVDSTLKIQPAKLEDSAVYLCASSLGGPTMMAQYFGPGTRLLVL.

The chain is built from TRBV9 and TRBJ2-1; TRBD2 matches at 10 bases. V was clipped by 3 bases and J by 0 bases; unmatched bases: 3. CDR3 length: 16 residues. Germline V gene lookup returns CDR1 SGDLS and CDR2 YYNGEE. CDR3 sequence reads: CASSELAGSSYNEQFF. CDR3 DNA: TGTGCCAGCAGCGAACTAGCGGGGAGCTCCTACAATGAGCAGTTCTTC.

This clonotype was observed a handful of times. V usage is TRBV18 and J usage is TRBJ2-7; 8 positions agree with TRBD1. CDR1 KGHSH and CDR2 LQKENI come from the germline V gene. This CDR3 contains 13 residues. V was pared by 3 bases and J by 7 bases, with 5 bases of the junction left unmatched. As DNA, the CDR3 is TGTGCCAGCTCACCGGACAGGGCATGGGAGCAGTACGTC. As protein: CASSPDRAWEQYV.